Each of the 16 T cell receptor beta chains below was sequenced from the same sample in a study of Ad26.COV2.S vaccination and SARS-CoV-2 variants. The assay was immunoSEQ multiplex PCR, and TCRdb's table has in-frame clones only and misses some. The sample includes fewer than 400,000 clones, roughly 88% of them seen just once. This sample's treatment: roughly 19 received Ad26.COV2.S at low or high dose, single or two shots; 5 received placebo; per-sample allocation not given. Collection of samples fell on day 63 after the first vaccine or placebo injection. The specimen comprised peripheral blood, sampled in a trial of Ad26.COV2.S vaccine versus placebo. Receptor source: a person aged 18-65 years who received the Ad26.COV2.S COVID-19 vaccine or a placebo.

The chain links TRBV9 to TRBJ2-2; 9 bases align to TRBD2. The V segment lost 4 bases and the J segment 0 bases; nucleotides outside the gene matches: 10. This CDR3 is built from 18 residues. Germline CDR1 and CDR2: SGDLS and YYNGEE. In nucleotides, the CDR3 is TGTGCCAGCAGCTCCCCCTCAAGCGGGGGGTCGAACACCGGGGAGCTGTTTTTT. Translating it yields CASSSPSSGGSNTGELFF.

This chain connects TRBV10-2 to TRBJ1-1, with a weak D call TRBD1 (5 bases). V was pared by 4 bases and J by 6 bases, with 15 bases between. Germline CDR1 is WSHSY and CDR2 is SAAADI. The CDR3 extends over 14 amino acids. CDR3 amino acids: CASSAPGPGPEAFF. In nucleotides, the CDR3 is TGCGCCAGCAGTGCCCCGGGGCCAGGACCTGAAGCTTTCTTT.

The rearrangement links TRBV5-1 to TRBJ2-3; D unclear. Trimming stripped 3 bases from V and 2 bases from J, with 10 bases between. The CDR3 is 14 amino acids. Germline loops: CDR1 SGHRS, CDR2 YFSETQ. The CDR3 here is CASSYGGNTDTQYF. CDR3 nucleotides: TGCGCCAGCAGCTACGGTGGGAACACAGATACGCAGTATTTT.

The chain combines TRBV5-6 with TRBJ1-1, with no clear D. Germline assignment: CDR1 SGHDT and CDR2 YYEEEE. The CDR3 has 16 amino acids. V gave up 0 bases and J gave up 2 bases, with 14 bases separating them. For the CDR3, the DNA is TGTGCCAGCAGCTTGGCCGGGTTGAGGTCAAACACTGAAGCTTTCTTT. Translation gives CASSLAGLRSNTEAFF.

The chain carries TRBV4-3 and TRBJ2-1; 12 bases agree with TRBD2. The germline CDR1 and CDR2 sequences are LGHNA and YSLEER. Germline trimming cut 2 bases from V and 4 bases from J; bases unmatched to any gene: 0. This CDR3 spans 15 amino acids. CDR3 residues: CASSQTSGRYNEQFF. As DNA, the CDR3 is TGCGCCAGCAGCCAAACTAGCGGGAGGTACAATGAGCAGTTCTTC.

In nucleotides, the CDR3 is TGTGCCAGCAGTGCCGACGGCCTCATGAACACTGAAGCTTTCTTT. Encoded protein: CASSADGLMNTEAFF. The V gene is TRBV25-1, the J gene TRBJ1-1, with unresolved D. The germline gives CDR1 MGHDK, CDR2 SYGVNS. Trimming took 4 bases from V and 0 from J, leaving 12 bases between them. This CDR3 is 15 amino acids long.

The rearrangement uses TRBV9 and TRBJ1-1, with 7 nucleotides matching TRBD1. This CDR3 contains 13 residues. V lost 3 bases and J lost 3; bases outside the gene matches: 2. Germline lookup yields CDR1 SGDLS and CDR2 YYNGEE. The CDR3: CASSGTGDTEAFF. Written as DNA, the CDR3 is TGTGCCAGCAGCGGGACAGGCGACACTGAAGCTTTCTTT.

The chain's CDR3 is CASGLLVPSNTEAFF. CDR3 coding DNA: TGTGCTAGTGGTTTGTTAGTCCCTTCGAACACTGAAGCTTTCTTT. The chain combines TRBV12-5 with TRBJ1-1; unclear D gene. The CDR3 length is 15 residues. Trimming removed 2 bases from V and 1 base from J, with 11 bases in between. CDR1 and CDR2 (germline): LGHNT, FRNRAP.

The CDR3 DNA sequence: TGTGCCAGCAGCCAGCTGGGGCGGGGGACGACTGAAGCTTTCTTT. Residues: CASSQLGRGTTEAFF. The chain is built from TRBV3-1 (or the pseudogene TRBV3-2) and TRBJ1-1, with D possibly matching TRBD1 (5 bases). In germline, CDR1 is LGHDT, CDR2 YNNKEL (reference sequence). The CDR3 is 15 residues long. Trimming removed 3 bases at V and 5 bases at J, with 16 bases between.

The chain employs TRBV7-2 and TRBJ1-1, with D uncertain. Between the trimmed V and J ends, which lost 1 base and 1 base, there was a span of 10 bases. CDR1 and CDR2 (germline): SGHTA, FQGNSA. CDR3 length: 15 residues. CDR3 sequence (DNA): TGTGCCAGCAGCTTAGTCGGCAGGCCGAACACTGAAGCTTTCTTT. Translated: CASSLVGRPNTEAFF.

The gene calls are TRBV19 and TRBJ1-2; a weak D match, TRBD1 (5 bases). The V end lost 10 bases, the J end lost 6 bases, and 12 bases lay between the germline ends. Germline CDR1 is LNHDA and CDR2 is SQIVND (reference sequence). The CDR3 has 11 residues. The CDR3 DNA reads TGTGCCACCATCGGGGGGGATGGCTACACCTTC. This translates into CATIGGDGYTF.

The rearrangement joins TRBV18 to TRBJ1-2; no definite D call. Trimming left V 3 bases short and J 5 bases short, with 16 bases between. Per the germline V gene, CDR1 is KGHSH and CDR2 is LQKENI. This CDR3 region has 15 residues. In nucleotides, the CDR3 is TGTGCCAGCTCACCTCCTGTAGAGACCCGTTATGGCTACACCTTC. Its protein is CASSPPVETRYGYTF.

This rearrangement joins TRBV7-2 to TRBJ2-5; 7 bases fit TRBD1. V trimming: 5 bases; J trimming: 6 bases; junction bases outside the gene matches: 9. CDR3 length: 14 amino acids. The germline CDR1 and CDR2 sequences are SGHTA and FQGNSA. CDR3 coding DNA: TGTGCCAGCAGCGAAAGGCAGGGGGAGCAGACCCAGTACTTC. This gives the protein CASSERQGEQTQYF.

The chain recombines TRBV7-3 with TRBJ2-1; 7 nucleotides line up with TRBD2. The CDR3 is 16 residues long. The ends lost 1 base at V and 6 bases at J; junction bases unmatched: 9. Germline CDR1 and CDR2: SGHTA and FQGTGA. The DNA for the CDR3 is TGTGCCAGCAGCTTAAATTCCCGCGGGAGTGGCAATGAGCAGTTCTTC. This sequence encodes CASSLNSRGSGNEQFF.

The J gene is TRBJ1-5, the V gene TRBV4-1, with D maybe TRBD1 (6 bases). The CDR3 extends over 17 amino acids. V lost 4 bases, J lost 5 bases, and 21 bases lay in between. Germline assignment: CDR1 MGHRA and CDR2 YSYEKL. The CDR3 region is CASSLSFLTGIDQPQHF. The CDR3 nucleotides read TGCGCCAGCAGCCTCAGCTTCCTTACAGGGATCGATCAGCCCCAGCATTTT.

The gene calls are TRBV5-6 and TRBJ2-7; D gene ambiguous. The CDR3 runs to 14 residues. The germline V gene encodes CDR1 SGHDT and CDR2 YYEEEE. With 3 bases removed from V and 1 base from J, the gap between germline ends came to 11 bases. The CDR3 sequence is CASSSPSYSYEQYF. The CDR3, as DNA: TGTGCCAGCAGCTCCCCTAGTTATTCCTACGAGCAGTACTTC.